One sample yielded the 15 T cell receptor beta chains listed below, sequenced in a study of T cell repertoires in cytomegalovirus infection. TCRdb re-called the reads with MiXCR, one entry per CDR3 protein. The top ten clones hold roughly a sixth of a sample with approximately 170,000 distinct CDR3 sequences, approximately 17% of them seen once. The material sequenced was CD8+ T cells from PBMCs. The receptors stem from a human donor in good health (CMV status not recorded). Some clones in this sample may be carry-over from other donors' samples.

The chain couples TRBV5-5 to TRBJ2-2; D unresolved. This CDR3 region has 13 residues. Deletions cut 0 bases from V and 5 bases from J, with 5 bases between. From germline, CDR1 is SGHKS and CDR2 YYEKEE (reference sequence). The CDR3 bases are TGTGCCAGCAGCTTGGAAGTTACCGGGGAGCTGTTTTTT. This encodes CASSLEVTGELFF.

This chain uses TRBV12-3 or TRBV12-4 with TRBJ2-2; 8 bases are shared with TRBD1. There are 14 residues in the CDR3. V shed 7 bases, J shed 6 bases, and the junction held 7 bases outside the gene matches. CDR3 region: CASKTGGTAGELFF. The CDR3 DNA is TGTGCCAGCAAAACAGGGGGAACGGCCGGGGAGCTGTTTTTT.

This sequence joins TRBV6-1 and TRBJ2-3; 15 nucleotides align to TRBD2. Germline assignment: CDR1 MNHNS and CDR2 SASEGT. The CDR3 is 18 amino acids. The V gene end was trimmed by 5 bases and the J gene end by 5 bases; junction bases not matched to a gene: 11. DNA of the CDR3: TGTGCCAGCAGTACGCGGACTAGCGGGAGGGACGCAGAAGATACGCAGTATTTT. This sequence encodes CASSTRTSGRDAEDTQYF.

This clonotype was seen a few times. This chain joins TRBV6-1 and TRBJ2-5; no clear D gene. The CDR3 has 16 residues. CDR1 and CDR2 from the germline V gene are MNHNS and SASEGT. V lost 3 bases and J lost 3, with 17 bases in between. Here the CDR3 reads CASSEVSAPMEETQYF. The CDR3 coding sequence is TGTGCCAGCAGTGAGGTGTCAGCCCCGATGGAAGAGACCCAGTACTTC.

This clonotype was seen a few times. This chain connects TRBV4-1 to TRBJ2-3, with D perhaps being TRBD1 or TRBD2 (6 bases each). CDR1 is MGHRA and CDR2 is YSYEKL in the germline V gene. This CDR3 has 15 amino acids. Trimming took off 4 bases at V and 4 bases at J, with 15 bases between the two ends. The CDR3 is CASSRRGRDPDTQYF. CDR3 coding DNA: TGCGCCAGCAGCCGACGGGGGCGGGACCCAGATACGCAGTATTTT.

This clonotype was counted only a few times. The chain couples TRBV7-9 to TRBJ1-2; 8 nucleotides line up with TRBD1. From germline, CDR1 is SEHNR and CDR2 FQNEAQ (reference sequence). This CDR3 spans 18 amino acids. The trim removed 6 bases at V and 4 bases at J, leaving 19 bases unmatched. The CDR3 is CASRFLTPDRVIVYGYTF. The CDR3 coding sequence is TGTGCCAGCAGATTTCTGACGCCGGACAGGGTCATAGTCTATGGCTACACCTTC.

This clonotype has just a few counts. V and J are TRBV7-9 and TRBJ2-1; D gene ambiguous. V shed 5 bases and J shed 0 bases, with 11 bases lying between them. CDR1 is SEHNR, CDR2 FQNEAQ, per germline (reference sequence). This CDR3 spans 15 amino acids. The CDR3 sequence is CASSRRLSSYNEQFF. CDR3 DNA: TGTGCCAGCAGCCGGAGACTTAGCTCCTACAATGAGCAGTTCTTC.

The gene calls are TRBV7-8 and TRBJ1-3; D remains unclear. The CDR3 loop spans 14 amino acids. The V and J ends lost 5 bases and 0 bases respectively, with 8 bases between them. Looked up from germline, CDR1 is SGHVS and CDR2 is FQNEAQ. CDR3 sequence (DNA): TGTGCCAGCAGCGTCAGAATCTCTGGAAACACCATATATTTT. Translation: CASSVRISGNTIYF.

The table lists this clonotype with many counts. The chain uses TRBV7-9 and TRBJ2-5; TRBD1 might be the D (5 bases). Germline assignment: CDR1 SEHNR and CDR2 FQNEAQ (reference sequence). CDR3 length equals 15 residues. Deletions cut 5 bases from V and 1 base from J, with 14 bases between. The CDR3 nucleotides are TGTGCCAGCAGCCACCTAGACAGTTTCCAAGAGACCCAGTACTTC. It encodes CASSHLDSFQETQYF.

This clonotype is labeled as medium-sized. CDR3 nucleotide sequence: TGTGCCAGCAGTGAAGGGAACTATGGCTACACCTTC. Residues: CASSEGNYGYTF. The rearrangement uses TRBV2 and TRBJ1-2; no definite D call. The germline gives CDR1 SNHLY, CDR2 FYNNEI. The V gene lost 1 base and the J gene lost 2 bases, with 2 bases spanning the gap. The CDR3 is 12 residues long.

This clonotype turned up a few times. The chain couples TRBV29-1 to TRBJ1-4, with D hard to call. CDR3 length: 13 amino acids. With 2 bases removed from V and 8 bases from J, the gap between germline ends came to 12 bases. CDR1 is SQVTM and CDR2 is ANQGSEA in the germline V gene. The CDR3 DNA is TGCAGCGTTGAATCTGGGGTGGGGGAAAAACTGTTTTTT. Protein product: CSVESGVGEKLFF.

V and J are TRBV7-9 and TRBJ2-4; D is possibly TRBD2 (5 bases). The CDR3 covers 12 residues. The V and J ends lost 5 bases and 8 bases respectively, with 10 bases between them. CDR1 SEHNR and CDR2 FQNEAQ come from the germline V gene (reference sequence). CDR3 region: CASSNQRDIQYF. CDR3 nucleotides: TGTGCCAGCAGCAACCAGAGGGACATTCAGTACTTC.

The chain has TRBV7-9 and TRBJ2-7; no clear D gene. V shed 5 bases and J shed 0 bases, with 14 bases lying between them. Germline CDR1 is SEHNR and CDR2 is FQNEAQ (reference sequence). The CDR3 spans 15 residues. CDR3 DNA: TGTGCCAGCAGCCCGCTGACCAGTAGCTCCTACGAGCAGTACTTC. This encodes CASSPLTSSSYEQYF.

V is TRBV7-8 and J is TRBJ2-5; D remains ambiguous. V lost 5 bases and J 1 base, leaving 14 bases between the germline ends. This CDR3 contains 15 residues. The V gene's germline CDR1 is SGHVS and CDR2 FQNEAQ. CDR3 in amino acids: CASSVWVRPQETQYF. CDR3 coding DNA: TGTGCCAGCAGCGTTTGGGTTCGGCCCCAAGAGACCCAGTACTTC.

This clonotype turned up a few times. The chain has TRBV6-8 and TRBJ1-1, with D unresolved. The V end was cut by 0 bases, the J end by 6 bases, with 11 bases between. The germline V gene has CDR1 MNHGY and CDR2 SAAAGT. The CDR3 is 14 residues long. The CDR3 DNA reads as TGTGCCAGCAGTTACTCTGTCAATTGGGCTGAAGCTTTCTTT. Encoded protein: CASSYSVNWAEAFF.